The source of this T cell receptor (beta chain) is a study of CD8+CD57+ T cells in acquired aplastic anemia. Whole-study context: The average for DNA from sorted CD4+ and CD8+ cells was roughly 3 ug. Healthy donors had, on average, approximately 9.9 million reads for their CD4+ cells.

CDR1 SGHDT and CDR2 YYEEEE come from the germline V gene. The length of the CDR3 is 16 residues. Trimming removed 1 base from V and 0 bases from J, with 10 bases in between. This clonotype was detected only a few times. What it recognizes is unknown. Study-level results: In CD8+ cells, Simpson's diversity showed no significant difference between patients and controls. Patients and controls were found to share 25 to 35 CD8+ CDR3 sequences.

Genomic DNA, the template, was used for profiling of the TCR beta VDJ and CDR3. TCRdb independently ran MiXCR on the reads; one entry per CDR3 protein. In the table there are about 210,000 distinct CDR3 sequences, around 32% of which are singletons. This TCR was recovered from a human donor in good health, serving as a control. Specimen: sorted CD4+, CD8+, or CD8+CD57+ T cells (not recorded which) from PBMCs. The chain is built from TRBV5-6 and TRBJ2-2, with D tentatively TRBD2 (5 bases). This CDR3 reads CASSLSWGANTGELFF. CDR3 bases: TGTGCCAGCAGCTTGAGCTGGGGAGCGAACACCGGGGAGCTGTTTTTT.